Listed below are T cell receptor beta chains from one sample, sequenced in a study of Graves' ophthalmopathy and Graves' hyperthyroidism. Via MiXCR, TCRdb re-called the multiplex PCR reads, giving one row per CDR3 protein. Counted here are about 500,000 distinct CDR3 sequences, roughly 14% occurring once; the ten biggest clones make up around 9.8%. The sequencing input was blood. All receptors come from a woman aged 30 to 39 with Graves' ophthalmopathy. CDR3s include the opening cysteine and the closing phenylalanine or tryptophan. D genes are given only for firm matches. The size entry is marked missing in some rows and otherwise reads once, few, many or a size class.

cdr3_length clone_size j_call d_call v_call cdr3_aa cdr3_nt
15 many TRBJ2-4 NA TRBV11-2 CASSSTGLAKNIQYF TGTGCCAGCAGCTCTACCGGGCTAGCCAAAAACATTCAGTACTTC
13 many TRBJ1-6 TRBD1 TRBV28 CAGQGNYNSPLHF TGTGCAGGACAGGGAAACTATAATTCACCCCTCCACTTT
14 many TRBJ2-2 TRBD1 TRBV11-2 CASRGNRGTGELFF TGTGCCAGCAGGGGTAACAGGGGCACCGGGGAGCTGTTTTTT
16 NA TRBJ1-2 NA TRBV27 CASTTTRRGDAYGYTF TGTGCCAGCACCACTACCCGACGGGGGGATGCCTATGGCTACACCTTC
17 many TRBJ2-5 TRBD2 TRBV12-3/TRBV12-4 CASSFIGTSGYQETQYF TGTGCCAGCAGTTTCATCGGAACTAGCGGGTACCAAGAGACCCAGTACTTC
17 NA TRBJ2-7 TRBD1 TRBV28 CASSLRGGQGAKNEQYF TGTGCCAGCAGTTTAAGAGGGGGACAGGGGGCGAAAAACGAGCAGTACTTC
14 many TRBJ1-1 NA TRBV28 CASSRQGRNTEAFF TGTGCCAGCAGCCGACAAGGACGTAACACTGAAGCTTTCTTT
12 NA TRBJ2-7 NA TRBV12-3/TRBV12-4 CASRGDEFEQYF TGTGCCAGCAGAGGGGACGAGTTCGAGCAGTACTTC
17 few TRBJ1-5 NA TRBV18 CASSLSTGVGGNQPQHF TGTGCCAGCTCGTTATCTACCGGGGTAGGGGGCAATCAGCCCCAGCATTTT
17 few TRBJ2-2 TRBD1 TRBV27 CASRGGPQGAYTGELFF TGTGCCAGCAGGGGTGGACCCCAGGGGGCATACACCGGGGAGCTGTTTTTT
12 NA TRBJ2-3 NA TRBV6-4 CASSHQGNTQYF TGTGCCAGCAGTCACCAGGGTAATACGCAGTATTTT
12 NA TRBJ2-7 NA TRBV7-2 CASSARDYEQYF TGTGCCAGCAGTGCTCGGGACTACGAGCAGTACTTC
16 NA TRBJ2-7 NA TRBV18 CASSAPTAVSSYEQYF TGTGCCAGCTCAGCACCCACCGCGGTAAGCTCCTACGAGCAGTACTTC
16 many TRBJ1-5 NA TRBV6-2/TRBV6-3 CASSRFLGDSNQPQHF TGTGCCAGCAGTCGTTTCCTAGGGGATAGCAATCAGCCCCAGCATTTT
14 NA TRBJ1-5 TRBD1 TRBV2 CASRGQGEDQPQHF TGTGCCAGCAGGGGACAGGGGGAAGATCAGCCCCAGCATTTT
13 few TRBJ1-2 TRBD1 TRBV4-1 CASSQDLQGVWTF TGCGCCAGCAGCCAAGATCTTCAGGGGGTCTGGACCTTC
16 many TRBJ1-2 NA TRBV2 CASSDRGYGGLYGYTF TGTGCCAGCAGTGATCGGGGTTATGGGGGGCTCTATGGCTACACCTTC
14 NA TRBJ1-1 NA TRBV20-1 CSARISWGSTEAFF TGCAGTGCTCGAATCTCTTGGGGATCCACTGAAGCTTTCTTT
10 many TRBJ1-1 NA TRBV27 CASSLGRAFF TGTGCCAGCAGTTTAGGGCGTGCTTTCTTT
15 many TRBJ2-5 TRBD2 TRBV29-1 CSVVPPTSGRETQYF TGCAGCGTCGTCCCCCCGACTAGCGGGAGAGAGACCCAGTACTTC
14 many TRBJ1-3 NA TRBV7-2 CASSLGQGIDTIYF TGTGCCAGCAGCTTAGGTCAGGGCATAGACACCATATATTTT
15 many TRBJ2-2 TRBD2 TRBV19 CASSIAGGPVGELFF TGTGCCAGTAGTATAGCGGGAGGGCCTGTCGGGGAGCTGTTTTTT
16 many TRBJ2-5 NA TRBV10-1 CASSEGKGGLQETQYF TGCGCCAGCAGTGAGGGAAAGGGGGGTCTTCAAGAGACCCAGTACTTC
16 NA TRBJ2-5 NA TRBV12-3/TRBV12-4 CASSHISYGLQETQYF TGTGCCAGCAGTCACATAAGCTACGGGTTGCAAGAGACCCAGTACTTC
13 many TRBJ2-5 NA TRBV7-2 CASSLNPVETQYF TGTGCCAGCAGCTTAAACCCCGTTGAGACCCAGTACTTC
15 many TRBJ2-7 NA TRBV2 CASSTGGGSGYEQYF TGTGCCAGCAGTACCGGGGGCGGATCAGGATACGAGCAGTACTTC
14 many TRBJ2-7 NA TRBV6-5 CASSYGRGIHEQYF TGTGCCAGCAGTTACGGACGAGGGATCCACGAGCAGTACTTC
21 many TRBJ2-7 TRBD1 TRBV6-7 CASSGYLRRGQDPPTSYEQYF TGTGCCAGCAGTGGCTACCTAAGGCGCGGACAGGACCCTCCTACCTCCTACGAGCAGTACTTC
14 NA TRBJ1-6 TRBD1 TRBV30 CASDRRSPNSPLHF TGTGCCTCGGACAGGAGATCGCCTAATTCACCCCTCCACTTT
13 many TRBJ2-7 NA TRBV20-1 CSASRGGSYEQYF TGCAGTGCTAGCAGGGGGGGCTCCTACGAGCAGTACTTC
12 NA TRBJ1-2 NA TRBV6-2/TRBV6-3 CASSYSRDLEFF TGTGCCAGCAGTTACTCCCGAGACCTGGAGTTCTTC